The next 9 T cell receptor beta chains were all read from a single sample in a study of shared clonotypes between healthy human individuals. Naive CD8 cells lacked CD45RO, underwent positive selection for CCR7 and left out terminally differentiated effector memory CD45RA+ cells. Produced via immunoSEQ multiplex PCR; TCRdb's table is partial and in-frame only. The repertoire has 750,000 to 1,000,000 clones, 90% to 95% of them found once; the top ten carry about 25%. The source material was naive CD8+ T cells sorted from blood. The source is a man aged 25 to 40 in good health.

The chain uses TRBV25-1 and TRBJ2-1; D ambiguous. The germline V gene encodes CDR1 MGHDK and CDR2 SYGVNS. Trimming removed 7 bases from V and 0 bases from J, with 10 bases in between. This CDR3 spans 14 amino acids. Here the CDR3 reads CASTSFGSYNEQFF. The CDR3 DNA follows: TGTGCCAGCACCAGCTTCGGCTCCTACAATGAGCAGTTCTTC.

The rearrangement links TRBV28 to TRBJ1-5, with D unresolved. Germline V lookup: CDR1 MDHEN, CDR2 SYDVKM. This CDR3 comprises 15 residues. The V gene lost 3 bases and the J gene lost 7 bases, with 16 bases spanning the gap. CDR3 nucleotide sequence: TGTGCCAGCAGTTTTTTGAGGGCCCCGAGCCAGCCCCAGCATTTT. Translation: CASSFLRAPSQPQHF. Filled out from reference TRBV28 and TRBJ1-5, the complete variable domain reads DVKVTQSSRYLVKRTGEKVFLECVQDMDHENMFWYRQDPGLGLRLIYFSYDVKMKEKGDIPEGYSVSREKKERFSLILESASTNQTSMYLCASSFLRAPSQPQHFGDGTRLSIL.

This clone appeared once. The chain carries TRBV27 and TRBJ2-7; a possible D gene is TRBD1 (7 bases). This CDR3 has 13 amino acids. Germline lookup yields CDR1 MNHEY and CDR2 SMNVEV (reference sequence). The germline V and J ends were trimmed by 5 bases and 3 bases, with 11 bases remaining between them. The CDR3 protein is CASSRGTDYEQYF. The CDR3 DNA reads TGTGCCAGCAGTCGCGGGACAGACTACGAGCAGTACTTC.

The CDR3 is CASSLLSLAGVYEQYF. The CDR3 DNA is TGTGCCAGCAGCTTATTGTCCCTAGCGGGGGTCTACGAGCAGTACTTC. J is TRBJ2-7 and V is TRBV7-2, with 10 bases lining up with TRBD2. This CDR3 spans 16 amino acids. Germline V gene data show CDR1 as SGHTA and CDR2 as FQGNSA. V was clipped by 2 bases and J by 3 bases; unmatched bases: 7.

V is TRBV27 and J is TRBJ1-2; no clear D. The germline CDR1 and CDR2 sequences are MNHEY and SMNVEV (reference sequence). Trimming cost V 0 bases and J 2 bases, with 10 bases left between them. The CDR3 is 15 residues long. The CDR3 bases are TGTGCCAGCAGTTTATCGAGGGCCGGGAACTATGGCTACACCTTC. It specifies CASSLSRAGNYGYTF.

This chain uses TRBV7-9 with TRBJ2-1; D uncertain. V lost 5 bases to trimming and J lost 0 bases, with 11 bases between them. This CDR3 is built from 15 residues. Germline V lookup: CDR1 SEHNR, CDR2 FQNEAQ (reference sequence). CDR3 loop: CASSPTLSSYNEQFF. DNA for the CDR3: TGTGCCAGCAGCCCGACGCTTAGCTCCTACAATGAGCAGTTCTTC.

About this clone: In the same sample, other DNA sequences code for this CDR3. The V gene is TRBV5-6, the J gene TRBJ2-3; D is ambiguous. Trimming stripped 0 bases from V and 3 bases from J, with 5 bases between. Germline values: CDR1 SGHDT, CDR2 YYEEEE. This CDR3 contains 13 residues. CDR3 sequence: CASSLVRTDTQYF. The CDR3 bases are TGTGCCAGCAGCTTGGTTAGAACAGATACGCAGTATTTT.

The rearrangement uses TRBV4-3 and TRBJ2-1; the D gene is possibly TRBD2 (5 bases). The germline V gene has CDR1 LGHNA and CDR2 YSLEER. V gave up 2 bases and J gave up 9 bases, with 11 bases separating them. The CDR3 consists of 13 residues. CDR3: CASSQLAPGEQFF. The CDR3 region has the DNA TGCGCCAGCAGCCAACTAGCCCCCGGTGAGCAGTTCTTC.

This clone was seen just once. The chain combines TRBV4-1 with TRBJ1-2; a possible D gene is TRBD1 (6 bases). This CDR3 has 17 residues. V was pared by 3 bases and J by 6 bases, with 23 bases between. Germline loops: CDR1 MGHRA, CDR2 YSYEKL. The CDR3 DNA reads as TGCGCCAGCAGCCAGGATGACAATTCTCACAGGGAAGATGGCTACACCTTC. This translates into CASSQDDNSHREDGYTF.